This TCR beta chain was recovered during a study of OX40 agonist ivuxolimab in advanced cancers. Generated by immunoSEQ multiplex PCR, the TCRdb table keeps only in-frame clones and is missing some. Of some 48,000 clones listed, around 80% are singletons. Per the germline V gene, CDR1 is SGHTS and CDR2 is YDEGEE. The CDR3 totals 15 residues. With 4 bases removed from V and 2 bases from J, the gap between germline ends came to 14 bases. The chain uses TRBV5-8 and TRBJ2-3; perhaps TRBD1 as D (7 bases). The sequence came from an adult with an advanced solid tumor such as melanoma, head and neck, liver or kidney cancer. Sequencing used CD4+ or CD8+ T cells sorted from blood, obtained in a trial of the OX40 agonist ivuxolimab. CDR3 loop: CASSAGQPNTDTQYF. CDR3 sequence (DNA): TGTGCCAGCAGCGCGGGACAGCCGAACACAGATACGCAGTATTTT. The entire variable domain, with the rest obtained from reference TRBV5-8 and TRBJ2-3, is as follows: EAGVTQSPTHLIKTRGQQATLRCSPISGHTSVYWYQQALGLGLQFLLWYDEGEERNRGNFPPRFSGRQFPNYSSELNVNALELEDSALYLCASSAGQPNTDTQYFGPGTRLTVL.